The present TCR beta chain was sequenced within a study of CD8+ T cells in alopecia areata listed by TCRdb under 2018. Concerning the study at large: Treated patients were enrolled in an open-label pilot trial of oral tofacitinib at 5 to 10 mg twice daily for moderate-to-severe alopecia areata. Tofacitinib was administered for 6 to 18 months, and 6 months of follow-up off drug were then conducted to assess delayed response and recurrence. In treated patients, disease severity was measured using the SALT score, which gives the percentage of scalp surface area affected. High-throughput TCRbeta sequencing was used to examine T cell clonal expansion in alopecia areata in both the C3H/HeJ mouse model and human patients. On the human side, TCRbeta sequencing was run on scalp tissue and on sorted CD4+ and CD8+ peripheral blood T cells from healthy controls and from alopecia areata patients with either patchy or totalis/universalis disease. Biopsies were taken from tofacitinib-treated patients at baseline and at 4 and 24 weeks of treatment, and a later scalp biopsy was taken in several of the tofacitinib-treated patients. Clonality in the scalp was compared among normal scalp (n=4), patchy alopecia areata scalp (n=8), and alopecia totalis/universalis scalp (n=8). RNA was extracted with the PAXgene miRNA kit for fixed scalp, the miRNeasy kit for PBMCs, and the RNeasy kit for mouse skin. immunoSEQ multiplex PCR using 35 Vbeta forward primers and 13 Jbeta reverse primers was used to amplify TCRbeta CDR3 regions. Overall results and qualifications from the work: Higher clonality and more expanded CD8+ clones were observed in lesional scalp than in normal scalp, particularly in alopecia totalis/universalis, a finding suggestive of antigenic drive. Shared TCR sequences between patients were less evident than in mice, which may be partly attributable to HLA diversity in the patient population. Unlike mouse skin, where gammadelta T cells dominate, normal human skin contains resident alphabeta T cells that get sequenced too, which complicates analysis of the scalp TCR repertoire. Tofacitinib significantly lowered scalp clonality and the number of expanded CD8+ clones among the top 100 scalp clones. During tofacitinib treatment, many expanded lesional clones remained in scalp and blood, and this persistence may partly explain relapse after treatment is stopped. Because the treated cohort was small and had only one nonresponder, larger studies are needed to examine links between baseline CD8+ expansion and response.

To prepare the library, the immunoSEQ multiplex PCR assay was applied. For TCR sequencing, RNA was extracted from every sample and reverse transcribed into cDNA to serve as template. First-strand cDNA was synthesized using SuperScript III with a 2:1 mix of oligo-dT and random hexamers. A synthetic immune receptor repertoire was used to gauge amplification bias, and whatever bias remained was removed computationally. As for the authors' bioinformatics: Raw reads were preprocessed to remove errors, and CDR3 was defined by IMGT conventions from the conserved cysteine to phenylalanine. Clonality was computed by normalizing Shannon entropy by log2 of the number of productive unique TCRs and subtracting the result from 1. Whether each scalp clone was CD4 or CD8 was inferred by checking scalp TCRbeta sequences against the CD4 and CD8 repertoires from sorted blood. This is the immuneACCESS table as TCRdb keeps it, with only in-frame sequences that have V and J called. A part of the clones is gone; compared with another copy, unresolved V genes explain less than half, and the rest is unexplained. The V and J calls and the clone size are those of that table, but D and trimming were determined from the DNA. The sample table contains 200,000 to 250,000 clones; only one count was recorded for 50% to 70% of them. The leading ten clones occupy about 1.6% of the sample.

The time point label on this specimen signifies: about 4 weeks on oral tofacitinib. The treatment or condition label of this sample denotes: oral pan-JAK inhibitor, 5-10 mg twice daily. From alopecia areata patients, peripheral blood was collected along with lesional scalp punch biopsies. PBMCs were separated by density centrifugation and stained for CD3, CD4 and CD8, after which CD4+ and CD8+ T cells were sorted on a FACSAria. V ends up 3 bases short and J 3 bases short, with an unmatched junction base count of 7. The CDR3 sequence holds 14 residues, the cysteine and phenylalanine included. Only CDR3 DNA remains: 42 bases, in frame from the first base. CDR1 and CDR2, per the germline V gene, are SQVTM and ANQGSEA. Regarding this clone: The antigen this receptor binds is unknown. Base-call qualities are not available, and no considerably larger clone is one nucleotide away.

Sequencing was performed on CD4+ T cells sorted from blood, taken at week 4, from a patient treated with tofacitinib. This sequence uses TRBV29-1 and TRBJ1-2, and TRBD1 aligns with 7 junction nucleotides. The source of this sequence is a human donor with alopecia areata. The nucleotide sequence reads as follows: TGCAGCGTTGACCAGACAGGGCTCTACTATGGCTACACCTTC. This sequence encodes CSVDQTGLYYGYTF.